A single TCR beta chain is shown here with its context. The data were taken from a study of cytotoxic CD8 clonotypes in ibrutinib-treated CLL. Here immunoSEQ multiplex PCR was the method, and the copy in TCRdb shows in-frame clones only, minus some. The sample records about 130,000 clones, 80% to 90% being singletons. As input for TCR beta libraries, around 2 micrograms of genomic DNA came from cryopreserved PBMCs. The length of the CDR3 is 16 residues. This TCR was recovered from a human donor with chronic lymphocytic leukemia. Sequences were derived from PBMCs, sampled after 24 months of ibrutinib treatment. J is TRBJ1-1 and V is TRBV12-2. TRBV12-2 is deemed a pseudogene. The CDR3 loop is CASRVGFVRMNTEAFF. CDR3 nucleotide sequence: TGTGCAAGTCGCGTTGGATTTGTAAGGATGAACACTGAAGCTTTCTTT.